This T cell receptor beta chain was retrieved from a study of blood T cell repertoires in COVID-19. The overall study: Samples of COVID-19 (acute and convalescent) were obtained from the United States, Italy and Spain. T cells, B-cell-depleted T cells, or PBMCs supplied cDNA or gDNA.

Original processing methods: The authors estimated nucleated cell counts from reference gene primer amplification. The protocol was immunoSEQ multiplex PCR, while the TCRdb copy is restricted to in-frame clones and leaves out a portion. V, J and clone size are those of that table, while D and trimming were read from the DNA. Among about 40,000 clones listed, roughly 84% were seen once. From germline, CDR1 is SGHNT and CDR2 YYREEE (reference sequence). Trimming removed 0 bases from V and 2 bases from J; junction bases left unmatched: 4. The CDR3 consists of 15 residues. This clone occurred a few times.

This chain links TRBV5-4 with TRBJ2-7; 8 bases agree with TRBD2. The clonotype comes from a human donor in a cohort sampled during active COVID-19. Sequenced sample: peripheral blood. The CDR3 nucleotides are TGTGCCAGCAGCTTGGACGGGGGGGCCACCTACGAGCAGTACTTC. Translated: CASSLDGGATYEQYF.